The clone carrying this TCR beta chain appeared a single time. In the original processing: Reference gene primer amplification gave nucleated cell count estimates. Assay used: immunoSEQ multiplex PCR; TCRdb lists only in-frame clones, some missing. Clone size and V and J calls were adopted from that table, with D and trimming inferred from the DNA. The profile shows roughly 100,000 clones, around 81% of them singletons. Germline CDR1 reads WSHSY; CDR2 reads SAAADI. CDR3 length: 11 amino acids. V was pared by 4 bases and J by 11 bases, with 4 bases of the junction left unmatched. This sample is drawn from a study of blood T cell repertoires in COVID-19. Study background: COVID-19 samples, acute and convalescent, were from the United States, Italy and Spain. The cDNA or gDNA used as material had been derived from T cells, B-cell-depleted T cells, or PBMCs.

The V call is TRBV10-2, the J call TRBJ1-1; the match to TRBD1 covers 7 bases. The source material was peripheral blood. The receptor was derived from a man aged 55-75 years with acute or convalescent COVID-19. This CDR3 is CASSATGSAFF. The CDR3 coding sequence is TGCGCCAGCAGTGCGACAGGGTCGGCTTTCTTT.